One and the same sample provided the 10 T cell receptor beta chains below, sequenced in a study of TIL therapy for anti-PD-1-resistant metastatic lung cancer. Sequencing used immunoSEQ v3. Data came from immunoSEQ multiplex PCR; TCRdb stores just in-frame clones and leaves some out. The profile shows more than 45,000 clones, around 86% of them singletons. Regarding time point: pre-treatment sample, taken before nivolumab and TIL therapy. The sequenced sample was blood, obtained at baseline. The receptors shown here come from a person aged 25-80 years with non-small cell lung cancer.

This sequence joins TRBV6-5 and TRBJ1-4; no clear D. Trimming took 4 bases from V and 1 from J, leaving 7 bases between them. The CDR3 loop spans 14 amino acids. Germline values: CDR1 MNHEY, CDR2 SVGAGI. CDR3: CASSSAGTNEKLFF. In DNA, the CDR3 is TGTGCCAGCAGTTCGGCTGGAACTAATGAAAAACTGTTTTTT.

The V and J genes are TRBV5-1 and TRBJ2-7; no clear D gene. The V gene's germline CDR1 is SGHRS and CDR2 YFSETQ. CDR3 length: 14 residues. V lost 4 bases and J 3 bases, leaving 14 bases between the germline ends. DNA for the CDR3: TGCGCCAGCAGCCTCGGCCTTGTGGTCTACGAGCAGTACTTC. Its protein is CASSLGLVVYEQYF.

The CDR3 DNA sequence: TGCGCCAGCAGTGAATCCGGACCCCTGATCTCAGGTGAAAAACTGTTTTTT. This gives the protein CASSESGPLISGEKLFF. The rearrangement joins TRBV10-2 to TRBJ1-4; D gene uncertain. V was pared by 3 bases and J by 7 bases, with 21 bases between. Germline values: CDR1 WSHSY, CDR2 SAAADI. The CDR3 has 17 amino acids.

The chain links TRBV7-9 to TRBJ1-1; D remains ambiguous. The CDR3 has 12 residues. From germline, CDR1 is SEHNR and CDR2 FQNEAQ (reference sequence). V was trimmed by 6 bases and J by 4 bases, leaving 9 bases between them. The CDR3 DNA reads as TGTGCCAGCAGGGGGTCCGGCACTGAAGCTTTCTTT. Encoded protein: CASRGSGTEAFF.

The chain couples TRBV12-3 or TRBV12-4 to TRBJ2-7; D is ambiguous. Trimming took off 5 bases at V and 5 bases at J, with 10 bases between the two ends. This CDR3 spans 12 amino acids. CDR3 sequence: CASSTPGHEQYF. CDR3 bases: TGTGCCAGCAGTACCCCAGGCCACGAGCAGTACTTC.

The gene calls are TRBV27 and TRBJ2-3; D call uncertain. The CDR3 covers 16 residues. Germline CDR1 reads MNHEY; CDR2 reads SMNVEV (reference sequence). Trimming took 3 bases from V and 0 from J, leaving 13 bases between them. In nucleotides, the CDR3 is TGTGCCAGCAGTTTTTATCCAGCGACTAGCACAGATACGCAGTATTTT. Translated: CASSFYPATSTDTQYF.

In this sample, this clone turned up once. The chain combines TRBV6-5 with TRBJ1-1, with TRBD1 matching 9 bases. The ends lost 2 bases at V and 4 bases at J; junction bases unmatched: 2. Germline loops: CDR1 MNHEY, CDR2 SVGAGI. This CDR3 comprises 14 residues. In nucleotides, the CDR3 is TGTGCCAGCAGTTACAACAGGGGGCTCACTGAAGCTTTCTTT. Translated, it gives CASSYNRGLTEAFF.

This clone appeared once. The J gene is TRBJ1-2, the V gene TRBV5-6; tentative D call: TRBD1 (6 bases). Per germline, CDR1 SGHDT and CDR2 YYEEEE. This CDR3 contains 16 residues. Trimming pared 2 bases from V and 2 bases from J, leaving 16 bases between. The chain's CDR3 is CASSLDRDILNYGYTF. In DNA form, the CDR3 reads TGTGCCAGCAGCTTAGATAGGGACATCCTAAACTATGGCTACACCTTC.

CDR3 in DNA: TGTGCCAGTAGTATACAAGCACAGACGCATTTCTATGGCTACACCTTC. Amino acids: CASSIQAQTHFYGYTF. The chain links TRBV19 to TRBJ1-2; D call uncertain. Germline CDR1 and CDR2: LNHDA and SQIVND (reference sequence). This CDR3 comprises 16 residues. V was trimmed by 2 bases and J by 4 bases, leaving 17 bases between them.

The chain is built from TRBV6-5 and TRBJ2-7; D might be TRBD1 or TRBD2, each matching 5 bases. CDR3 length: 15 amino acids. V lost 6 bases and J lost 7, with 22 bases in between. CDR1 and CDR2 from the germline V gene are MNHEY and SVGAGI. CDR3 amino acids: CASSMVGPTPREQYF. The CDR3 DNA follows: TGTGCCAGCAGCATGGTGGGACCGACGCCTCGGGAGCAGTACTTC.